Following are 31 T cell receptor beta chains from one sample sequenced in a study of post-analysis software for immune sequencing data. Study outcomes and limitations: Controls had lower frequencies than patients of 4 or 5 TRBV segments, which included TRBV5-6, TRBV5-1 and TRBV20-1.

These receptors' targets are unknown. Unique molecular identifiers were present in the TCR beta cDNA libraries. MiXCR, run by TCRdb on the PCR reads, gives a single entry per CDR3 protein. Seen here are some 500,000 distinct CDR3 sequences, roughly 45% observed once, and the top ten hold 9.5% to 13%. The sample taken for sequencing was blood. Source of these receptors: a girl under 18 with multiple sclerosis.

DNA for the CDR3: TGCAGTGCTAGAGTGGTAAATCAGCCCCAGCATTTT. It is translated as CSARVVNQPQHF. The V call is TRBV20-1, the J call TRBJ1-5; no reliable D call. V was pared by 1 base and J by 4 bases, with 5 bases between. There are 12 residues in the CDR3. The germline V gene has CDR1 DFQATT and CDR2 SNEGSKA (reference sequence).

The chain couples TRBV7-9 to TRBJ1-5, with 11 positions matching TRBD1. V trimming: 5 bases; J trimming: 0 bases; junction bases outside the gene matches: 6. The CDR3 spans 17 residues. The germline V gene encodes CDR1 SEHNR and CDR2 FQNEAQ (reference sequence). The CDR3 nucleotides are TGTGCCAGCAGCCCGGGACAGGGGGAAGATAGCAATCAGCCCCAGCATTTT. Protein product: CASSPGQGEDSNQPQHF.

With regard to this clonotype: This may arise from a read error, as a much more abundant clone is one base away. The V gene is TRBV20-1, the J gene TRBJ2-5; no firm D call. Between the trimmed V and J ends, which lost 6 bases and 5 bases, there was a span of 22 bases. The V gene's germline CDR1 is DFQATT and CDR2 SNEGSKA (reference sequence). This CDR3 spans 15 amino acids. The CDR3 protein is CSAQNPGPMEETQYF. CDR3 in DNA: TGCAGTGCCCAAAACCCCGGACCAATGGAGGAGACCCAGTACTTC.

CDR3 coding DNA: TGCGCCAGCAGCCATTCCGAGACAGGGAGCTATGGCTACACCTTC. Amino acids: CASSHSETGSYGYTF. The V gene is TRBV4-3, the J gene TRBJ1-2; 7 bases match TRBD1. V shed 3 bases and J 4 bases; nucleotides not matched to a gene: 8. Per germline, CDR1 LGHNA and CDR2 YSLEER. The CDR3 runs 15 residues.

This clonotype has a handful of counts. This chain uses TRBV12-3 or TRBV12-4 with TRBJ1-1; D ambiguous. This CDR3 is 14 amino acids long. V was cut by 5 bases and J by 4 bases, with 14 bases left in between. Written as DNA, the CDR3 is TGTGCCAGCAGTCTCGGGCCCTCGGGCACTGAAGCTTTCTTT. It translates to CASSLGPSGTEAFF.

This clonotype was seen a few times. CDR3 in amino acids: CASSQGPGQGINEQFF. DNA of the CDR3: TGCGCCAGCAGCCAAGGCCCGGGACAGGGGATTAATGAGCAGTTCTTC. The gene calls are TRBV4-3 and TRBJ2-1; TRBD1 aligns across 10 bases. In germline, CDR1 is LGHNA, CDR2 YSLEER. The CDR3 extends over 16 amino acids. V shed 1 base, J shed 7 bases, and the junction held 7 bases outside the gene matches.

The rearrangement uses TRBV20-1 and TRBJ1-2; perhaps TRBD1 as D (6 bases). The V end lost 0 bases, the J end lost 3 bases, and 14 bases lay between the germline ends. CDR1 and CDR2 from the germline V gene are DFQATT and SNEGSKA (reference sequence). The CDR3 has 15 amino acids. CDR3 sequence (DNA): TGCAGTGCTAGAGATACACCGGACAGCTACTATGGCTACACCTTC. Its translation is CSARDTPDSYYGYTF.

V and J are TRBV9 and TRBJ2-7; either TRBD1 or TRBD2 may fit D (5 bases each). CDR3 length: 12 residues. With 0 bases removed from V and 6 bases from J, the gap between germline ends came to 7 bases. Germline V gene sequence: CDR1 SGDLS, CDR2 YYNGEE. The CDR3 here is CASSVDGGEQYF. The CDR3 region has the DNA TGTGCCAGCAGCGTAGATGGGGGCGAGCAGTACTTC.

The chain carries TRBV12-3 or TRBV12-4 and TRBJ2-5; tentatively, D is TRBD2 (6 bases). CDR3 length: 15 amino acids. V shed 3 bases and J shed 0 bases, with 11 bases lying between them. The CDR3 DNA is TGTGCCAGCAGTTTTCGGGGGTCCCACCAAGAGACCCAGTACTTC. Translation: CASSFRGSHQETQYF.

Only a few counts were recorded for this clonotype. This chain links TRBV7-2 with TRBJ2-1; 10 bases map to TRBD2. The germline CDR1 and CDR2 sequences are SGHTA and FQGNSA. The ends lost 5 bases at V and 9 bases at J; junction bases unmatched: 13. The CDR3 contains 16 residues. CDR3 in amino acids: CASSLQTLAGVSEQFF. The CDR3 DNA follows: TGTGCCAGCAGCCTCCAAACTCTAGCGGGAGTGTCTGAGCAGTTCTTC.

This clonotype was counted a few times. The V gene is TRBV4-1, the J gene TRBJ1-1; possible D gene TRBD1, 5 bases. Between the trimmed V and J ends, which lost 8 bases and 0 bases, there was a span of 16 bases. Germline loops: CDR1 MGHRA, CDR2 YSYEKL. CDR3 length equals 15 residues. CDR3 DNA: TGCGCCAGCCAAACACCCGGGACGGTGAACACTGAAGCTTTCTTT. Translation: CASQTPGTVNTEAFF.

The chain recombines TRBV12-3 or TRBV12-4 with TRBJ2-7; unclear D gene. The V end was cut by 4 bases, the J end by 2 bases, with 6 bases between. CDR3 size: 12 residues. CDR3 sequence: CASSSLAYEQYF. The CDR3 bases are TGTGCCAGCAGTTCCTTAGCCTACGAGCAGTACTTC.

The CDR3 DNA sequence: TGTGCCAGCAGCTTAGTGGTAGTCTACGAGCAGTACTTC. Protein sequence: CASSLVVVYEQYF. V and J are TRBV7-2 and TRBJ2-7; no definite D call. Germline values: CDR1 SGHTA, CDR2 FQGNSA. The germline V and J ends were trimmed by 1 base and 3 bases, with 7 bases remaining between them. The CDR3 is made up of 13 amino acids. Together with reference TRBV7-2 and TRBJ2-7, the CDR3 gives the full variable domain: GAGVSQSPSNKVTEKGKDVELRCDPISGHTALYWYRQSLGQGLEFLIYFQGNSAPDKSGLPSDRFSAERTGGSVSTLTIQRTQQEDSAVYLCASSLVVVYEQYFGPGTRLTVT.

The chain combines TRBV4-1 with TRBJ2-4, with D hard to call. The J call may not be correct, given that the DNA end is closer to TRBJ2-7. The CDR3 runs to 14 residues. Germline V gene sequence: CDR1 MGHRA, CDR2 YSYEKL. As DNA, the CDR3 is TGCGCCAGCAGCCAAGTGACTGTTTCCTACGAGCAGTACTTC. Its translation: CASSQVTVSYEQYF.

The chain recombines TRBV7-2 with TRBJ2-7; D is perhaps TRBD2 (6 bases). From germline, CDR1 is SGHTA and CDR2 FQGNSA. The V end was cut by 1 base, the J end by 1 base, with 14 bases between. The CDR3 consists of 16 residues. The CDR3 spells CASSLDIAAGSYEQYF. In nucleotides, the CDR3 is TGTGCCAGCAGCTTAGACATAGCGGCGGGGTCCTACGAGCAGTACTTC. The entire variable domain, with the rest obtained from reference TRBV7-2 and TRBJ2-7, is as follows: GAGVSQSPSNKVTEKGKDVELRCDPISGHTALYWYRQSLGQGLEFLIYFQGNSAPDKSGLPSDRFSAERTGGSVSTLTIQRTQQEDSAVYLCASSLDIAAGSYEQYFGPGTRLTVT.

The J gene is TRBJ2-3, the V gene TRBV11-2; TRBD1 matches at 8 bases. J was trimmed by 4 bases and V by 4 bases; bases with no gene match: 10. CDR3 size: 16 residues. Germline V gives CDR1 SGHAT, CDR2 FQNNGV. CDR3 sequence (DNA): TGTGCCAGCAGCTCCCGGACAGGGCTATTGCCAGATACGCAGTATTTT. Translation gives CASSSRTGLLPDTQYF.

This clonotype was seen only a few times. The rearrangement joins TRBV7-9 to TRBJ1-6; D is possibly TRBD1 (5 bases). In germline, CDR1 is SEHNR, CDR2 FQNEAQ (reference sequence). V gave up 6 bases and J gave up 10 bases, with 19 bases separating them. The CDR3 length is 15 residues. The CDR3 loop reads CASSSLRDDLSPLHF. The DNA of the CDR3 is TGTGCCAGCAGTTCTCTCCGGGACGATTTATCACCCCTCCACTTT. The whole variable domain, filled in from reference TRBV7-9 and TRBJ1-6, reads DTGVSQNPRHKITKRGQNVTFRCDPISEHNRLYWYRQTLGQGPEFLTYFQNEAQLEKSRLLSDRFSAERPKGSFSTLEIQRTEQGDSAMYLCASSSLRDDLSPLHFGNGTRLTVT.

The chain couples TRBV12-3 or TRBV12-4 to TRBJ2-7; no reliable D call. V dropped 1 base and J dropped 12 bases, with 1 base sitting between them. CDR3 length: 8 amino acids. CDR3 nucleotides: TGTGCCAGCAGTTTAGTGTACTTC. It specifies CASSLVYF.

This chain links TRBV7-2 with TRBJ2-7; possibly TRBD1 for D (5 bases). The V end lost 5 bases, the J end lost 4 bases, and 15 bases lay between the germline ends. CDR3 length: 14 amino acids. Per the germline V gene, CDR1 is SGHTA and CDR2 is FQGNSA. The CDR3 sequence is CASSRQGISYEQYF. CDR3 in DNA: TGTGCCAGCAGCCGGCAGGGTATCTCTTACGAGCAGTACTTC.

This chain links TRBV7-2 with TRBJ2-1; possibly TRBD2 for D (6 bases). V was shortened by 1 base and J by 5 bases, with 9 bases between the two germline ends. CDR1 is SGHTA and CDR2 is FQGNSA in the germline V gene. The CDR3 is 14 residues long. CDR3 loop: CASSLETGDNEQFF. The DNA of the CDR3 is TGTGCCAGCAGCTTAGAAACGGGAGACAATGAGCAGTTCTTC.

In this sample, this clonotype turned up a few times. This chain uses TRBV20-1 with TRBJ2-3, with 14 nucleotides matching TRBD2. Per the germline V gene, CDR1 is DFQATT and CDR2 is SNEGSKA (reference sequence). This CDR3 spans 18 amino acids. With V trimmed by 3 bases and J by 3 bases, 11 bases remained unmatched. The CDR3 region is CSASPLGRTSGRTDTQYF. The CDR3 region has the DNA TGCAGTGCTAGCCCCCTTGGCCGGACTAGCGGGAGGACAGATACGCAGTATTTT.

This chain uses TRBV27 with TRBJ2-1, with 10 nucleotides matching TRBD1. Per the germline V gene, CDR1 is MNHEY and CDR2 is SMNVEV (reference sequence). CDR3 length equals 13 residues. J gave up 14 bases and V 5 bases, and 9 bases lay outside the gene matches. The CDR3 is CASSPPGTGAKFF. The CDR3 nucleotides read TGTGCCAGCAGTCCGCCGGGGACAGGGGCCAAGTTCTTC.

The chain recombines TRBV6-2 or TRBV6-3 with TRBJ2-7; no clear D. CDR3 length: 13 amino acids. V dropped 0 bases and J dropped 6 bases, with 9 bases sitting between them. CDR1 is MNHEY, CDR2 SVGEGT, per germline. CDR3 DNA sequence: TGTGCCAGCAGTTACTCTCGGCCCATCGAGCAGTACTTC. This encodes CASSYSRPIEQYF.

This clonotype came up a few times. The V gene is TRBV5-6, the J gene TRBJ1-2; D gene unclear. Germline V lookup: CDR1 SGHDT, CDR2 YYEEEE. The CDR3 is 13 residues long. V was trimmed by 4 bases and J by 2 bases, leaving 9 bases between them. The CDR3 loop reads CASSVSTNYGYTF. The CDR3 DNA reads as TGTGCCAGCAGCGTCAGCACAAACTATGGCTACACCTTC.

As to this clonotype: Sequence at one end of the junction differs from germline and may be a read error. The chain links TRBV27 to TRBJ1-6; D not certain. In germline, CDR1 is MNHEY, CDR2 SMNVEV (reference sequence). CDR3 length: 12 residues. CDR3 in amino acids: CASSLSGSPPHF. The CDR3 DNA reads TGTGCCAGCAGTTTATCCGGGTCACCCCCCCACTTT.

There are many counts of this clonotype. This CDR3 is CASSQGTLNTQYF. The CDR3 region has the DNA TGCGCCAGCAGCCAAGGGACTTTGAATACGCAGTATTTT. J is TRBJ2-3 and V is TRBV4-1, with D possibly being TRBD2 (5 bases). This CDR3 is 13 amino acids long. With 1 base removed from V and 7 bases from J, the gap between germline ends came to 9 bases. Germline values: CDR1 MGHRA, CDR2 YSYEKL.

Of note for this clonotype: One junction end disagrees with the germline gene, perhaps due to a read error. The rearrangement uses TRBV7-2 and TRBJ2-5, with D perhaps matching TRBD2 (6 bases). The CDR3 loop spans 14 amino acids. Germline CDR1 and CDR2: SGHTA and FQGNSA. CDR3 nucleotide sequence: TGTGCCAGCAGCTACGGGGGTAGTCGAGAGGCCCAGTACTTC. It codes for CASSYGGSREAQYF.

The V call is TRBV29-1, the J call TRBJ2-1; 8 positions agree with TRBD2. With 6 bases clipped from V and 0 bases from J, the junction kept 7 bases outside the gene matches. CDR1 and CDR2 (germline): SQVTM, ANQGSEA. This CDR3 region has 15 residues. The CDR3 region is CSVRGAGGSYNEQFF. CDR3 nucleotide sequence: TGCAGCGTGAGGGGTGCGGGAGGCTCCTACAATGAGCAGTTCTTC.

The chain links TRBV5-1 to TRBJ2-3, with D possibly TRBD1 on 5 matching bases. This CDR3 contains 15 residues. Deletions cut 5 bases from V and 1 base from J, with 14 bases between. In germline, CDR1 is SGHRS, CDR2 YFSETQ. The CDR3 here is CASSQSTVGTDTQYF. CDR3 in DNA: TGCGCCAGCAGTCAATCGACAGTAGGCACAGATACGCAGTATTTT.

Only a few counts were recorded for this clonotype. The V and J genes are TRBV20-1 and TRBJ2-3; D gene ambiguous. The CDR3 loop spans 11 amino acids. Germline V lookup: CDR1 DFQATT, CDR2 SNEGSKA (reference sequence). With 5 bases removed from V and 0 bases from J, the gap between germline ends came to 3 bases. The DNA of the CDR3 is TGCAGTGCTCTTAGCACAGATACGCAGTATTTT. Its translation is CSALSTDTQYF.

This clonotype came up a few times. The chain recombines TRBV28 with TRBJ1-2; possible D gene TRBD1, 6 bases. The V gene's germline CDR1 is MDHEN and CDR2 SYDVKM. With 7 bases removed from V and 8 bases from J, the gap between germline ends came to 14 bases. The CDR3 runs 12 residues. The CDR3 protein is CASNGQGFGYTF. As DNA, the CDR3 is TGTGCCAGCAACGGCCAGGGGTTCGGCTACACCTTC.